This record concerns one TCR beta chain sequence. What it binds is unknown. One entry per CDR3 protein, called by TCRdb with MiXCR from the 5' RACE reads. The repertoire has roughly 720,000 distinct CDR3 sequences, roughly 20% of them found once; the top ten carry roughly 13%. The sample originates from a study of identical twins. Study-level results: Out-of-frame alpha sequences shared by twins showed excess low generation probability.

In germline, CDR1 is MNHEY, CDR2 SVGEGT. Deletions cut 6 bases from V and 5 bases from J, with 17 bases between. The CDR3 spans 15 residues. This sample also belongs to another study, concerning T cells expressing NK-cell markers. Turning to that study: Seven sequenced donors out of eight were HCMV-seropositive, one seronegative. The CD3+CD56-NKG2C+ fraction was also led by these clonotypes in a handful of donors.

Sequencing was done on a sample of PBMCs. This chain connects TRBV6-2 or TRBV6-3 to TRBJ1-5; a possible D gene is TRBD1 (6 bases). The clonotype originates from a young woman in good health. The CDR3 region is CASSPDRRWDQPQHF. In nucleotides, the CDR3 is TGTGCCAGCAGCCCCGACAGGAGGTGGGATCAGCCCCAGCATTTT.